A selection of T cell receptor beta chains follows, all from one sample in a study of blood T cell repertoires in COVID-19. Sequenced by immunoSEQ multiplex PCR; TCRdb stores in-frame clones only, minus some. The sample records some 190,000 clones, nearly 90% being singletons. The specimen sequenced was peripheral blood. These receptors were taken from a woman aged 40 to 50 who had recovered from COVID-19. The CDR3 runs from the conserved cysteine through the conserved F or W. The D gene is left open where the match is weak. The size of a clone is reported for some rows only, either as once, few or many, or as a class for expanded clones.

CDR3: CASSMGLAGVIQETQYF
DNA: TGTGCCAGCAGTATGGGACTAGCGGGAGTTATCCAAGAGACCCAGTACTTC
V: TRBV2
J: TRBJ2-5
size: NA
D: TRBD2

CDR3: CASSEYGQGSGTEAFF
DNA: TGTGCCAGCAGTGAATACGGGCAGGGGTCGGGCACTGAAGCTTTCTTT
V: TRBV2
J: TRBJ1-1
size: NA
D: NA

CDR3: CASSYSTGPYNEQFF
DNA: TGTGCCAGCAGTTACTCGACAGGGCCTTACAATGAGCAGTTCTTC
V: TRBV6-5
J: TRBJ2-1
size: NA
D: TRBD1

CDR3: CASSRNRGGEKLFF
DNA: TGTGCCAGCAGCAGGAACAGGGGAGGTGAAAAACTGTTTTTT
V: TRBV7-2
J: TRBJ1-4
size: NA
D: TRBD1

CDR3: CASSRQGDGYTF
DNA: TGTGCCAGCAGCCGACAGGGCGATGGCTACACCTTC
V: TRBV11-2
J: TRBJ1-2
size: NA
D: TRBD1

CDR3: CASSQEGTGGYNEQFF
DNA: TGTGCCAGCAGCCAAGAAGGGACGGGAGGCTACAATGAGCAGTTCTTC
V: TRBV4-2
J: TRBJ2-1
size: NA
D: TRBD2

CDR3: CASCPGGTFTGELFF
DNA: TGCGCCAGCTGCCCCGGGGGGACCTTCACCGGGGAGCTGTTTTTT
V: TRBV5-1
J: TRBJ2-2
size: NA
D: TRBD2

CDR3: CASSFLGGQNTEAFF
DNA: TGTGCCAGCAGTTTTTTAGGGGGACAGAACACTGAAGCTTTCTTT
V: TRBV6-2/TRBV6-3
J: TRBJ1-1
size: NA
D: NA

CDR3: CASSPREASGRTDTQYF
DNA: TGTGCCAGCAGCCCCAGAGAGGCTAGCGGGAGGACAGATACGCAGTATTTT
V: TRBV4-2
J: TRBJ2-3
size: NA
D: TRBD2

CDR3: CASSPPGGLAGVDTGELFF
DNA: TGTGCCAGCTCACCACCGGGGGGACTAGCGGGAGTGGACACCGGGGAGCTGTTTTTT
V: TRBV18
J: TRBJ2-2
size: NA
D: TRBD2

CDR3: CASSLEVGSGITGELFF
DNA: TGCGCCAGCAGCCTCGAGGTGGGTAGCGGAATAACCGGGGAGCTGTTTTTT
V: TRBV4-1
J: TRBJ2-2
size: NA
D: NA

CDR3: CASSQAAGTGFNEQYF
DNA: TGTGCCAGTAGTCAAGCCGCCGGGACAGGGTTCAACGAGCAGTACTTC
V: TRBV19
J: TRBJ2-7
size: few
D: TRBD1

CDR3: CASSSGLGSGGELFF
DNA: TGTGCCAGCAGCTCGGGACTAGGTTCAGGCGGGGAGCTGTTTTTT
V: TRBV5-6
J: TRBJ2-2
size: NA
D: TRBD2

CDR3: CASSDRDRGYNEQFF
DNA: TGTGCCAGCAGTGACCGGGACAGGGGATACAATGAGCAGTTCTTC
V: TRBV25-1
J: TRBJ2-1
size: NA
D: TRBD1

CDR3: CASSLSSGNNEQFF
DNA: TGTGCCAGCAGCTTGTCTAGCGGGAACAATGAGCAGTTCTTC
V: TRBV5-4
J: TRBJ2-1
size: NA
D: TRBD2

CDR3: CASSLLTPLNTEAFF
DNA: TGTGCCAGCAGTTTATTAACTCCGTTGAACACTGAAGCTTTCTTT
V: TRBV27
J: TRBJ1-1
size: NA
D: NA

CDR3: CASRGYRESYEQYF
DNA: TGTGCCAGCAGAGGATACAGGGAATCCTACGAGCAGTACTTC
V: TRBV7-8
J: TRBJ2-7
size: NA
D: NA

CDR3: CASSATPTGVQPQHF
DNA: TGTGCCAGCAGTGCCACCCCGACAGGGGTCCAGCCCCAGCATTTT
V: TRBV2
J: TRBJ1-5
size: NA
D: TRBD1

CDR3: CASSWEGRTDTQYF
DNA: TGTGCCAGCAGCTGGGAGGGACGCACAGATACGCAGTATTTT
V: TRBV7-9
J: TRBJ2-3
size: NA
D: TRBD2

CDR3: CASSLRAGAMNTEAFF
DNA: TGTGCCAGCAGTTTACGTGCAGGGGCCATGAACACTGAAGCTTTCTTT
V: TRBV27
J: TRBJ1-1
size: NA
D: NA

CDR3: CASIEGGGREQYF
DNA: TGTGCCAGCATTGAGGGAGGGGGTCGTGAGCAGTACTTC
V: TRBV28
J: TRBJ2-7
size: few
D: NA

CDR3: CASSLGQGNTEAFF
DNA: TGTGCCAGCAGTTTGGGACAGGGAAACACTGAAGCTTTCTTT
V: TRBV27
J: TRBJ1-1
size: NA
D: TRBD1

CDR3: CASILLAGGNYEQYF
DNA: TGCGCCAGCATTCTACTAGCGGGAGGGAACTACGAGCAGTACTTC
V: TRBV10-1
J: TRBJ2-7
size: once
D: TRBD2

CDR3: CASSLAGGSSYEQYF
DNA: TGTGCCAGCAGCTTAGCGGGCGGGAGTTCCTACGAGCAGTACTTC
V: TRBV7-2
J: TRBJ2-7
size: NA
D: TRBD2

CDR3: CASTPPRRTGAPPRGNTIYF
DNA: TGTGCCAGCACCCCCCCGCGTAGGACAGGGGCCCCTCCGAGGGGAAACACCATATATTTT
V: TRBV28
J: TRBJ1-3
size: NA
D: TRBD1

CDR3: CASSSQGREGADTQYF
DNA: TGTGCCAGCAGCTCTCAGGGGCGGGAGGGTGCAGATACGCAGTATTTT
V: TRBV11-2
J: TRBJ2-3
size: NA
D: TRBD2

CDR3: CASSKVGGQDDYGYTF
DNA: TGTGCCAGCAGCAAAGTGGGCGGGCAGGACGACTATGGCTACACCTTC
V: TRBV21-1
J: TRBJ1-2
size: NA
D: NA

CDR3: CASSIGGTWNEQFF
DNA: TGTGCCAGTAGTATTGGGGGGACGTGGAATGAGCAGTTCTTC
V: TRBV19
J: TRBJ2-1
size: NA
D: NA

CDR3: CASSPAPLAGIESDTQYF
DNA: TGTGCCAGCAGCCCGGCCCCTCTAGCGGGAATAGAAAGTGATACGCAGTATTTT
V: TRBV11-2
J: TRBJ2-3
size: NA
D: TRBD2

CDR3: CASMTSGSPQETQYF
DNA: TGCGCCAGCATGACTAGCGGGAGTCCCCAAGAGACCCAGTACTTC
V: TRBV5-1
J: TRBJ2-5
size: few
D: TRBD2

CDR3: CASSSRRGNGYTF
DNA: TGTGCCAGCAGTTCGCGGAGGGGCAATGGCTACACCTTC
V: TRBV28
J: TRBJ1-2
size: once
D: NA

CDR3: CASSQERLAAHQGHVDTQYF
DNA: TGTGCCAGCAGCCAAGAGCGACTAGCGGCACACCAAGGTCATGTAGATACGCAGTATTTT
V: TRBV3-1/TRBV3-2
J: TRBJ2-3
size: few
D: TRBD2

CDR3: CASSQNTEAFF
DNA: TGTGCCAGCAGCCAAAACACTGAAGCTTTCTTT
V: TRBV5-6
J: TRBJ1-1
size: NA
D: NA

CDR3: CASSKAPGQAYGYTF
DNA: TGTGCCAGCAGCAAAGCCCCGGGACAGGCCTATGGCTACACCTTC
V: TRBV28
J: TRBJ1-2
size: NA
D: TRBD1

CDR3: CASSVGEEHYEQYF
DNA: TGTGCCAGCAGCGTTGGGGAGGAGCACTACGAGCAGTACTTC
V: TRBV9
J: TRBJ2-7
size: NA
D: NA

CDR3: CASRETGATEAFF
DNA: TGTGCCAGCAGGGAAACAGGGGCCACTGAAGCTTTCTTT
V: TRBV28
J: TRBJ1-1
size: NA
D: TRBD1

CDR3: CASSLWLAGGEDTQYF
DNA: TGTGCCAGCAGCTTATGGCTAGCGGGAGGGGAAGATACGCAGTATTTT
V: TRBV7-2
J: TRBJ2-3
size: NA
D: TRBD2

CDR3: CASSPGTSGNEQFF
DNA: TGTGCCAGCAGCCCGGGGACTAGCGGCAATGAGCAGTTCTTC
V: TRBV7-9
J: TRBJ2-1
size: NA
D: TRBD2

CDR3: CATSRQGKYNEQFF
DNA: TGTGCCACCAGCAGACAGGGAAAATACAATGAGCAGTTCTTC
V: TRBV15
J: TRBJ2-1
size: few
D: NA

CDR3: CAWSVGSSGAVNSPLHF
DNA: TGTGCCTGGAGTGTTGGATCGTCAGGGGCGGTTAATTCACCCCTCCACTTT
V: TRBV30
J: TRBJ1-6
size: few
D: NA